Listed here is a single T cell receptor (beta chain). The CDR3 consists of 20 residues. The trim removed 1 base at V and 1 base at J, leaving 9 bases unmatched. Germline lookup yields CDR1 LGHNA and CDR2 YSLEER. Using a J-beta primer mix together with a sample-barcoded 5' primer, a second PCR was run for roughly 6 to 11 cycles. The template-switch adaptor was a 5' adaptor with 12 random nucleotides. It tagged each cDNA molecule. TCRdb itself ran the 5' RACE reads through MiXCR, one entry per CDR3 protein. Counted here are around 1,500,000 distinct CDR3 sequences, 25% to 30% occurring once; the ten biggest clones make up less than 9.5%. This specimen belongs to a study of blood T cells in healthy people across ages.

This chain links TRBV4-3 with TRBJ2-1, with 14 bases aligning to TRBD2. Sequencing was carried out using blood. The receptor was derived from a woman in her 30s in good health. This CDR3 reads CASSQVFGLAGGASYNEQFF. Written as DNA, the CDR3 is TGCGCCAGCAGCCAAGTTTTCGGACTAGCGGGAGGAGCTTCCTACAATGAGCAGTTCTTC.